The rows below give T cell receptor beta chains drawn from one sample of a study of glioma-infiltrating T cells after dendritic cell vaccination. Assay: immunoSEQ multiplex PCR; the TCRdb copy retains only in-frame clones and omits some. The sample includes around 100,000 clones, under 85% of them seen just once. Sequences were derived from blood, sampled after dendritic cell vaccination. These receptors all stem from a human donor with glioblastoma. Each CDR3 is given with its conserved first and last residue. A D gene is named only where the DNA matches it firmly. Where a row states a size, it is once, few, many or the class of an expanded clone; other rows omit it.

d_call clone_size j_call v_call cdr3_aa cdr3_nt
TRBD2 - TRBJ2-7 TRBV15 CATSTGGSYEQYF TGTGCCACCTCCACGGGGGGATCCTACGAGCAGTACTTC
TRBD2 few TRBJ2-1 TRBV6-5 CASSAGLAGEQFF TGTGCCAGCAGTGCCGGACTAGCGGGGGAGCAGTTCTTC
TRBD2 once TRBJ2-3 TRBV29-1 CSARTSASTDTQYF TGCAGCGCCCGGACTAGCGCTAGCACAGATACGCAGTATTTT
- - TRBJ2-3 TRBV7-2 CASSLGQGIGADTQYF TGTGCCAGCAGCTTAGGTCAGGGCATAGGGGCAGATACGCAGTATTTT
- - TRBJ2-5 TRBV5-1 CASSLGAAQETQYF TGCGCCAGCAGCTTGGGGGCAGCCCAAGAGACCCAGTACTTC
TRBD2 - TRBJ2-1 TRBV4-1 CASSPTTSGGAYNEQFF TGCGCCAGCAGCCCAACGACTAGCGGGGGGGCCTACAATGAGCAGTTCTTC
TRBD2 - TRBJ2-1 TRBV5-1 CASSFSGGAYNEQFF TGCGCCAGCAGCTTTAGCGGGGGGGCCTACAATGAGCAGTTCTTC
- - TRBJ2-7 TRBV4-1 CASSLGPPRDSDSYEQYF TGCGCCAGCAGCCTAGGACCCCCCCGGGATTCTGACTCCTACGAGCAGTACTTC
- - TRBJ1-2 TRBV13 CASSLGHVARGGYTF TGTGCCAGCAGCCTTGGCCATGTCGCCAGGGGAGGCTACACCTTC
- once TRBJ1-5 TRBV2 CASTPLAGNQPQHF TGTGCCAGCACTCCCTTGGCAGGGAATCAGCCCCAGCATTTT
- few TRBJ1-3 TRBV7-2 CASSLDGAGSGNTIYF TGTGCCAGCAGCTTAGATGGAGCGGGCTCTGGAAACACCATATATTTT
TRBD1 - TRBJ2-5 TRBV5-1 CASSLGTGSGQETQYF TGCGCCAGCAGCTTGGGGACAGGGTCGGGCCAAGAGACCCAGTACTTC
TRBD1 - TRBJ1-4 TRBV27 CASSLSRGQGHEKLFF TGTGCCAGCAGTTTATCCCGGGGACAGGGTCACGAAAAACTGTTTTTT
- - TRBJ1-6 TRBV18 CASSPGLRNAGSPLHF TGTGCCAGCTCACCGGGACTAAGGAATGCGGGATCACCCCTCCACTTT
- - TRBJ2-1 TRBV13 CAILDSYNEQFF TGTGCCATCCTGGACAGCTACAATGAGCAGTTCTTC
TRBD1 - TRBJ1-4 TRBV19 CATHPDYEPGTGGGKLFF TGTGCCACCCACCCGGACTACGAACCTGGGACAGGGGGTGGGAAACTGTTTTTT
TRBD1 - TRBJ1-3 TRBV18 CASSPFSGDSSGNTIYF TGTGCCAGCTCACCTTTTTCCGGGGACAGCTCTGGAAACACCATATATTTT
TRBD1 - TRBJ2-7 TRBV4-2 CASSLDREESYEQYF TGTGCCAGCAGCCTCGACAGGGAAGAGTCCTACGAGCAGTACTTC
TRBD1 - TRBJ1-5 TRBV18 CAGSPGQGTQPQHF TGTGCCGGCTCACCAGGACAGGGTACTCAGCCCCAGCATTTT
TRBD1 - TRBJ1-2 TRBV25-1 CASSEYQPEGQGDGYTF TGTGCCAGCAGTGAATATCAGCCAGAGGGACAGGGGGACGGCTACACCTTC
- - TRBJ2-7 TRBV5-1 CASSLAGQGGYEQYF TGCGCCAGCAGCTTGGCCGGTCAGGGAGGCTACGAGCAGTACTTC
TRBD1 once TRBJ2-5 TRBV6-5 CASRAGTGRETQYF TGTGCCAGCAGGGCCGGGACAGGTCGCGAGACCCAGTACTTC
TRBD1 - TRBJ1-5 TRBV5-8 CASSRGQVLSVNQPQHF TGTGCCAGCAGCCGTGGACAGGTACTGTCAGTCAATCAGCCCCAGCATTTT
- - TRBJ1-6 TRBV7-3 CASSLSSYSPLHF TGTGCCAGCAGCTTAAGTTCCTATTCACCCCTCCACTTT
TRBD1 - TRBJ1-3 TRBV6-5 CASSYSWTGGNTIYF TGTGCCAGCAGTTACTCGTGGACAGGAGGAAACACCATATATTTT
- - TRBJ1-4 TRBV7-9 CASSPVRDEKLFF TGTGCCAGCAGCCCCGTTCGAGATGAAAAACTGTTTTTT
- - TRBJ1-4 TRBV9 CASSVVSGANEKLFF TGTGCCAGCAGCGTAGTTTCGGGGGCTAATGAAAAACTGTTTTTT
TRBD1 - TRBJ1-2 TRBV29-1 CSVSRGTDYGYTF TGCAGCGTGTCCCGGGGGACAGACTATGGCTACACCTTC
TRBD2 - TRBJ2-3 TRBV7-2 CASSLRASGGSDTQYF TGTGCCAGCAGCTTACGGGCCAGCGGGGGGTCAGATACGCAGTATTTT
TRBD1 - TRBJ2-5 TRBV6-5 CASSRPGTGTGYF TGTGCCAGCAGTCGTCCCGGGACAGGGACCGGGTACTTC
TRBD1 - TRBJ1-1 TRBV6-1 CASSRTGNTEAFF TGTGCCAGCAGTCGGACAGGGAACACTGAAGCTTTCTTT
- once TRBJ1-5 TRBV5-6 CASSPYRAYNQPQHF TGTGCCAGCAGCCCATACAGGGCCTACAATCAGCCCCAGCATTTT
- few TRBJ1-1 TRBV30 CAWSLGGNTEAFF TGTGCCTGGAGTTTAGGGGGGAACACTGAAGCTTTCTTT
TRBD1 - TRBJ1-2 TRBV2 CASSPGTEYGYTF TGTGCCAGCAGCCCAGGGACAGAGTATGGCTACACCTTC
TRBD1 - TRBJ2-1 TRBV5-1 CASSLFTPQGFGEQFF TGCGCCAGCAGCTTGTTCACTCCACAGGGGTTCGGGGAGCAGTTCTTC
- - TRBJ2-7 TRBV19 CASSISEGAGSYEQYF TGTGCCAGTAGTATTTCGGAGGGGGCGGGCTCCTACGAGCAGTACTTC
TRBD1 - TRBJ1-6 TRBV9 CASSASDRDYNSPLHF TGTGCCAGCAGCGCATCGGACAGGGACTATAATTCACCCCTCCACTTT
TRBD1 few TRBJ2-4 TRBV19 CASSIAGGAKNIQYF TGTGCCAGTAGTATAGCAGGGGGTGCCAAAAACATTCAGTACTTC
TRBD1 - TRBJ2-7 TRBV5-1 CASSLVGTGFDEQYF TGCGCCAGCAGCTTGGTTGGGACAGGGTTCGACGAGCAGTACTTC
- - TRBJ1-1 TRBV7-2 CASSLGGLGGNTEAFF TGTGCCAGCAGCTTAGGCGGGTTGGGGGGGAACACTGAAGCTTTCTTT
- - TRBJ2-5 TRBV29-1 CSVGAQETQYF TGCAGCGTTGGGGCTCAAGAGACCCAGTACTTC